The source of this T cell receptor beta chain is a study of T cells after yellow fever vaccination. To note about this clonotype: What it recognizes is unknown.

The study, taken as a whole, reports: Booster sampling recovered most clones from primary vaccination (roughly 96% CD4, over 75% CD8). Among all clonotypes, a small share was observed in both CD4 and CD8 compartments. Abundant clonotypes from the bulk population could contaminate FACS-sorted repertoires.

Germline lookup yields CDR1 SGHRS and CDR2 YFSETQ. J gave up 1 base and V 0 bases, and 3 bases lay outside the gene matches. The CDR3 extends over 15 amino acids. The authors made TCR cDNA by 5'RACE template switching, adding a universal primer site and UMIs. From the 5' RACE reads, TCRdb called clonotypes with MiXCR, one entry per CDR3 protein. Among 300,000 to 350,000 distinct CDR3 sequences listed, around 3.9% were seen once. This clonotype was sampled from a man younger than 30 who received the YFV17D yellow fever vaccine. This specimen was PBMCs, taken 5 days after the yellow fever booster vaccination. The chain employs TRBV5-1 and TRBJ2-5; 7 nucleotides align to TRBD1. The CDR3 region is CASSLGDRAQETQYF. DNA for the CDR3: TGCGCCAGCAGCTTGGGGGACAGAGCCCAAGAGACCCAGTACTTC. The full variable domain, its missing parts supplied by reference TRBV5-1 and TRBJ2-5, is KAGVTQTPRYLIKTRGQQVTLSCSPISGHRSVSWYQQTPGQGLQFLFEYFSETQRNKGNFPGRFSGRQFSNSRSEMNVSTLELGDSALYLCASSLGDRAQETQYFGPGTRLLVL.